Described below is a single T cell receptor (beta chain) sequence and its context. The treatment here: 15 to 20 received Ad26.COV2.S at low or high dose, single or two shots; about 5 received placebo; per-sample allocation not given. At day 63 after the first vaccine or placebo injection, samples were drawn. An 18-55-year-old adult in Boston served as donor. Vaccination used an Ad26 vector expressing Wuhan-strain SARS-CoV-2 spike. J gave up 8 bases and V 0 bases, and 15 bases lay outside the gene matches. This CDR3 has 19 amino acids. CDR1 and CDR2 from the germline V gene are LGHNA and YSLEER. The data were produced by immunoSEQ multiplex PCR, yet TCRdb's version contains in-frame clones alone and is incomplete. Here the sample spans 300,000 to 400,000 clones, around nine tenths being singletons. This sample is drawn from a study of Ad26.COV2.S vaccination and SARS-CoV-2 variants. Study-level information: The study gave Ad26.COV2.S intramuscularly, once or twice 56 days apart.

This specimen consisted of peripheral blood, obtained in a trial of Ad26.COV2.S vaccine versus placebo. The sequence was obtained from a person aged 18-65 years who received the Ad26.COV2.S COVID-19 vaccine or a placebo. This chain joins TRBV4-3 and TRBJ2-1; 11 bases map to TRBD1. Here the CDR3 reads CASSQDTGGTGGFPDEQFF. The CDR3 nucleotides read TGCGCCAGCAGCCAAGATACTGGCGGGACAGGGGGTTTCCCGGATGAGCAGTTCTTC.